This TCR beta chain was observed in a study of OX40 agonist ivuxolimab in advanced cancers. V lost 7 bases and J lost 7, with 17 bases in between. The CDR3 runs 13 residues. CDR1 and CDR2 from the germline V gene are LNHDA and SQIVND (reference sequence). The table came from immunoSEQ multiplex PCR; TCRdb's copy has only in-frame clones and leaves some out. The repertoire holds about 150,000 clones, with around 94% as singletons. This chain links TRBV19 with TRBJ2-7; D may be TRBD2 (6 bases). This TCR was recovered from an adult with an advanced solid tumor such as melanoma, head and neck, liver or kidney cancer. This specimen was CD4+ or CD8+ T cells sorted from blood, taken in a trial of the OX40 agonist ivuxolimab. Written as DNA, the CDR3 is TGTGCCAGTAAGTCGGGGAGGCTTGGTGAGCAGTACTTC. It translates to CASKSGRLGEQYF.